This T cell receptor (beta chain) was recovered during a study of identical twins. Notes on the study in general: In beta out-of-frame sequences, the excess sharing between twins was weaker.

A universal primer site was created by template switching, with the cDNA bearing unique molecular identifiers. Each CDR3 protein is one row after TCRdb ran MiXCR on the 5' RACE reads. The sample lists around 960,000 distinct CDR3 sequences; roughly an eighth were seen once. Only healthy Caucasians were included as donors. In this sample, this clonotype turned up a few times. Its antigen is currently unknown. The same data also went into a second study, on yellow fever vaccine responses in identical twins.

The TCR comes from a woman aged 18-29 years in good health. Sequencing was carried out using PBMCs.

The CDR3 loop reads CASSPPGRGGVEQFF. In nucleotides, the CDR3 is TGTGCCAGCTCTCCCCCCGGGCGGGGCGGAGTGGAGCAGTTCTTC. The gene calls are TRBV18 and TRBJ2-1, with a possible D match to TRBD2 (6 bases). This CDR3 region has 15 residues. The V and J ends lost 6 bases and 10 bases respectively, with 22 bases between them. Germline V gene lookup returns CDR1 KGHSH and CDR2 LQKENI.